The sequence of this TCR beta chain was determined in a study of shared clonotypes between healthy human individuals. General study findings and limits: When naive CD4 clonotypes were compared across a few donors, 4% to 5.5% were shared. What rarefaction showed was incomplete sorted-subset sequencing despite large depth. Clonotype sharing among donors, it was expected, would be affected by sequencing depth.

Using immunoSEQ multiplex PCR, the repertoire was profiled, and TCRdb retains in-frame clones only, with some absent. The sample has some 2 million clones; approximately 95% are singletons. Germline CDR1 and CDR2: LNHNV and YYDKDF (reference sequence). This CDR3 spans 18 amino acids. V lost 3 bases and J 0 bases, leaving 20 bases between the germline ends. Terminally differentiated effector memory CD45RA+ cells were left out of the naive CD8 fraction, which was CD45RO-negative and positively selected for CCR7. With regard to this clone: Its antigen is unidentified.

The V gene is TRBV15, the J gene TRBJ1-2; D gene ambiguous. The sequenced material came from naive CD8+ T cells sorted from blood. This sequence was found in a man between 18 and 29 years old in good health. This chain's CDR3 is CATSRVDLATPTNYGYTF. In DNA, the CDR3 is TGTGCCACCAGCAGGGTCGATCTGGCGACGCCAACTAACTATGGCTACACCTTC.